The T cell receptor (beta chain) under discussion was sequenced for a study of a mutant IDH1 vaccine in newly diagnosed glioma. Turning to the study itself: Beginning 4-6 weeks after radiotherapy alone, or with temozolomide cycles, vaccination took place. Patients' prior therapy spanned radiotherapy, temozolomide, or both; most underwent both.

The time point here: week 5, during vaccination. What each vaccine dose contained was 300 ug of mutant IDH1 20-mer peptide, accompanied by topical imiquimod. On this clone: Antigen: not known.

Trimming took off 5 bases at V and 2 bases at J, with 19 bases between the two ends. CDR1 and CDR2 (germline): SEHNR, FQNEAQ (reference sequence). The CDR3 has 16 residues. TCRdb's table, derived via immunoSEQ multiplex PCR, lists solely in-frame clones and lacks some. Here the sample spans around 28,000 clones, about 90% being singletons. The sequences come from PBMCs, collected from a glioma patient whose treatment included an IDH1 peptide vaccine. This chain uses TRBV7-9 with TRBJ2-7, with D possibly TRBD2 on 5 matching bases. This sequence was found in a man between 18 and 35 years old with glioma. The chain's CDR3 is CASSPRLPGMPYEQYF. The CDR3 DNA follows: TGTGCCAGCAGCCCTCGGCTGCCCGGGATGCCCTACGAGCAGTACTTC. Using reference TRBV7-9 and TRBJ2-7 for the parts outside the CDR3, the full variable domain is DTGVSQNPRHKITKRGQNVTFRCDPISEHNRLYWYRQTLGQGPEFLTYFQNEAQLEKSRLLSDRFSAERPKGSFSTLEIQRTEQGDSAMYLCASSPRLPGMPYEQYFGPGTRLTVT.